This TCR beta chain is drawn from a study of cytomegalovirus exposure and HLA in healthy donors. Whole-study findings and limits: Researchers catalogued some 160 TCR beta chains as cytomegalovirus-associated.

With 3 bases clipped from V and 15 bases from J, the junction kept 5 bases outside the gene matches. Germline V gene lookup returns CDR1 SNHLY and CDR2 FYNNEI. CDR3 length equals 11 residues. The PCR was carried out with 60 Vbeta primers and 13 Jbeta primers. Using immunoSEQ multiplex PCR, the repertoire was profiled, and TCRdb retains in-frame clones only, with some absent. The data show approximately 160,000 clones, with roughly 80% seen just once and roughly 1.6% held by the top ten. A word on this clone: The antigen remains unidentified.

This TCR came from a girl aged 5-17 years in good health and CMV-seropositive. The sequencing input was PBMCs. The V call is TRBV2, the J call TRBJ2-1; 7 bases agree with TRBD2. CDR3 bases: TGTGCCAGCAGTGAGGGCCTAGCGGCGTTCTTC. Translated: CASSEGLAAFF.